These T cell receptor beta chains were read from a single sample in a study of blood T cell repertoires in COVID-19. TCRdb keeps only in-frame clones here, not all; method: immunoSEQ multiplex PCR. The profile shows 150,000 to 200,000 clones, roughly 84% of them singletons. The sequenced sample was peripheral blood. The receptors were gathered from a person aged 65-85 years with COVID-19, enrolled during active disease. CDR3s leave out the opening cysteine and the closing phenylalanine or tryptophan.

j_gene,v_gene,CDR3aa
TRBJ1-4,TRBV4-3,ASSHSLGATNEKLF
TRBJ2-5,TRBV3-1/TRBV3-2,ASSQTGGAGETQY
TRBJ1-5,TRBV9,ASSATGGLDQPQH
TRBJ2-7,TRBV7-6,ASSLAFVGAYEQY
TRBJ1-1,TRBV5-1,ASSLLGEVTEAF
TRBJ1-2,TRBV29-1,SSWTRDRAKNYGYT
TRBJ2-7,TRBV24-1,ATSDPSTGTYEQY
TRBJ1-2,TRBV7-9,ASSGAGEHRDGYT
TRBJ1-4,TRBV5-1,ASSSSGQPNEKLF
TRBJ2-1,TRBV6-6,ASSPPGLAGYNEQF
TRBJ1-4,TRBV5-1,ASSPGQPNEKLF
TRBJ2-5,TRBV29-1,SVATGGAEETQY
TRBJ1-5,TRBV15,ATSRAWLDNQPQH
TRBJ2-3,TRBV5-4,ASSLTGTGGADTQY
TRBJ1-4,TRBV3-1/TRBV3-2,ASSQDHSLNEKLF
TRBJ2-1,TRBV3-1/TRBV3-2,ASSLRDISYNEQF